This T cell receptor (beta chain) comes out of a study of tumor-infiltrating lymphocytes in primary liver carcinoma. With respect to this clonotype: Possible read error: a much larger clone is one base away.

Scientists recovered RNA and DNA together from around 20-30 mg of unsorted bulk tissue. Total RNA (approximately 0.5 ug) served as template for TCR beta cDNA synthesis primed by a constant-region primer. Modified slightly, ARM-PCR produced TCR beta libraries over three nested multiplex PCR rounds. Forward primers for TRBV1-TRBV30 and a C-beta reverse primer served the first two PCR rounds, at about 10 cycles each. From the multiplex PCR reads, TCRdb called clonotypes with MiXCR, one entry per CDR3 protein. The table records tens of thousands of distinct CDR3 sequences, less than 75% of them present only once. Germline CDR1 is MGHRA and CDR2 is YSYEKL. This CDR3 is 17 amino acids long.

Sequences were obtained from liver tumor tissue from sampling region 3. Regarding subset: tumor region T3, left-lateral pole. The rearrangement links TRBV4-1 to TRBJ2-2; D might be TRBD1 or TRBD2, each matching 6 bases. The origin of this receptor is a woman younger than 45 with primary liver carcinoma and hepatitis B virus infection. The CDR3 region is CASSQDPKWGAIGELFF. CDR3 sequence (DNA): TGCGCAAGCAGCCAAGACCCTAAGTGGGGGGCGATTGGGGAGCTATTTTTT.